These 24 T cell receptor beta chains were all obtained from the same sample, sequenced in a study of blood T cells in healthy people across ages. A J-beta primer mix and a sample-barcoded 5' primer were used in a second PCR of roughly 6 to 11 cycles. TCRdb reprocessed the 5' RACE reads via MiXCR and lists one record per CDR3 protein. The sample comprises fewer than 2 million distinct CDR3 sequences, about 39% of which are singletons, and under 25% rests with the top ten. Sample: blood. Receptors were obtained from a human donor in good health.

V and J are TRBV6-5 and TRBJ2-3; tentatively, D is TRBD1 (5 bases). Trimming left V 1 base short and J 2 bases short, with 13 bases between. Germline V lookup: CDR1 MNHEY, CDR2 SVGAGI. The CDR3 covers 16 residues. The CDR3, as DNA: TGTGCCAGCAGTTACTTCCTTTCCAGGGACACAGATACGCAGTATTTT. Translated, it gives CASSYFLSRDTDTQYF.

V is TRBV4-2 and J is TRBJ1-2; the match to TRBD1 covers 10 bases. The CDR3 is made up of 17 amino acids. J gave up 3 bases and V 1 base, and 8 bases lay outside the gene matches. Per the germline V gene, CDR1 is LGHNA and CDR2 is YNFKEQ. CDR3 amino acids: CASSQATGTGVDYGYTF. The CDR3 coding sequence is TGTGCCAGCAGCCAAGCGACAGGGACAGGGGTCGACTATGGCTACACCTTC.

CDR3 sequence (DNA): TGTGCCAGCAGCTTTTGGACAGGGAGAAGCTACACCTTC. It translates to CASSFWTGRSYTF. The chain uses TRBV7-9 and TRBJ1-2; 8 bases line up with TRBD1. Germline V lookup: CDR1 SEHNR, CDR2 FQNEAQ (reference sequence). Trimming at V came to 3 bases and at J to 9 bases, leaving 6 bases not matched to a gene. This CDR3 region has 13 residues.

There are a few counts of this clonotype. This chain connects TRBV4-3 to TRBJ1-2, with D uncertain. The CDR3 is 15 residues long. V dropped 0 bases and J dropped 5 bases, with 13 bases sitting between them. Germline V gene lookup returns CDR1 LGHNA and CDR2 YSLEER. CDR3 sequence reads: CASSQEEWGEYGYTF. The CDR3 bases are TGCGCCAGCAGCCAAGAAGAGTGGGGAGAGTATGGCTACACCTTC.

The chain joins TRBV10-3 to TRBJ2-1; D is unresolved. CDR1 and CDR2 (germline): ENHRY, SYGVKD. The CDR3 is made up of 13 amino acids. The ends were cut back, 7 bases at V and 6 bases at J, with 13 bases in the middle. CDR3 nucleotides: TGTGCCATCACCCCCACCGAATCCAATGAGCAGTTCTTC. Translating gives CAITPTESNEQFF.

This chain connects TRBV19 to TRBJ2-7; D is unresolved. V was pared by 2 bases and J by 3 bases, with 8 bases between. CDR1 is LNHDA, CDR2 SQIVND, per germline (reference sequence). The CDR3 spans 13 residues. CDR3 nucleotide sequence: TGTGCCAGTAGTATATCCCATTACTACGAGCAGTACTTC. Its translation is CASSISHYYEQYF.

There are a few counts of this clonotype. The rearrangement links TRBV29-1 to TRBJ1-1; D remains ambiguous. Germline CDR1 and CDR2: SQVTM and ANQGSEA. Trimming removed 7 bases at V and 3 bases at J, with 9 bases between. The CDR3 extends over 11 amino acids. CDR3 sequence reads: CSARLDTEAFF. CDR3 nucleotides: TGCAGCGCTCGTCTAGACACTGAAGCTTTCTTT.

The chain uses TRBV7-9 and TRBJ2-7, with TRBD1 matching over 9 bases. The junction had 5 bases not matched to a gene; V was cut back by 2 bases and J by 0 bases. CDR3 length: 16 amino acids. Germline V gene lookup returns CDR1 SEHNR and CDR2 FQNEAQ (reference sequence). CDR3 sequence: CASSLRGTGTSYEQYF. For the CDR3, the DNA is TGTGCCAGCAGCTTACGGGGGACAGGGACCTCCTACGAGCAGTACTTC.

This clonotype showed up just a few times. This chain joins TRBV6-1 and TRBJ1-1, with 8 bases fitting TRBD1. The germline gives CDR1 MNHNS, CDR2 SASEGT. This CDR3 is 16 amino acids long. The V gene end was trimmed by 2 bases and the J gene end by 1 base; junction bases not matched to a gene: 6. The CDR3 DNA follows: TGTGCCAGCAGTGAATGGGGACAGGTTCCGAACACTGAAGCTTTCTTT. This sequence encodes CASSEWGQVPNTEAFF.

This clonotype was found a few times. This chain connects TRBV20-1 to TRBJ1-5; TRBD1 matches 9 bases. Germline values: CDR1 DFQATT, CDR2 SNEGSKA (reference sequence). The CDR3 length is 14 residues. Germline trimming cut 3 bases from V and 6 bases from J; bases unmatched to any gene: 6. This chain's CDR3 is CSARRTGDSQPQHF. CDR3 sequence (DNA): TGCAGTGCTAGGAGGACAGGGGATAGTCAGCCCCAGCATTTT.

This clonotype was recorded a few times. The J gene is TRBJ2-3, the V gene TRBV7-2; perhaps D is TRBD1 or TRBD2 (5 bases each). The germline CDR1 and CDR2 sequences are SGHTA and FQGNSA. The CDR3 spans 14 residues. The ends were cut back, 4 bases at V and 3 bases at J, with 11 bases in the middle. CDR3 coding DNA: TGTGCCAGCAGCTGGGGGTGGGGTACAGATACGCAGTATTTT. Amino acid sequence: CASSWGWGTDTQYF.

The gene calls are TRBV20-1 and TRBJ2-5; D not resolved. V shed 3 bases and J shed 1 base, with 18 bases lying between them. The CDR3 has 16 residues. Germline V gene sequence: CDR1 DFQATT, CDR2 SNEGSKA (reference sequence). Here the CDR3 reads CSASPPLLRIQETQYF. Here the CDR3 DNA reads TGCAGTGCTAGTCCTCCACTTCTGCGTATCCAAGAGACCCAGTACTTC.

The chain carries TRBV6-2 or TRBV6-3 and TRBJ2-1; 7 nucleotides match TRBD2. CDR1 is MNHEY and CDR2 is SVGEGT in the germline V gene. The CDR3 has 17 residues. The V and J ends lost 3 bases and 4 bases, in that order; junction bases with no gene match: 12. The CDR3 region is CASSYGSPSGDYNEQFF. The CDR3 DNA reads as TGTGCCAGCAGTTATGGATCCCCTAGCGGCGATTACAATGAGCAGTTCTTC.

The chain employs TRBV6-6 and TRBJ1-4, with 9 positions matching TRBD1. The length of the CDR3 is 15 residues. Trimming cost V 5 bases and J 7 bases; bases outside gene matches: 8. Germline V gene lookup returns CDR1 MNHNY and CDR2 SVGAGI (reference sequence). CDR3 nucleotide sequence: TGTGCCAGCAGTACAGGGGGCCTGTGGGGTGAAAAACTGTTTTTT. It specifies CASSTGGLWGEKLFF.

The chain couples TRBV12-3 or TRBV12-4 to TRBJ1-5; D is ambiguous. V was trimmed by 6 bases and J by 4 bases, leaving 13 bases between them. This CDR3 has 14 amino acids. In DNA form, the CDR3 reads TGTGCCAGCAGCCGATGGCAGTTAAATCAGCCCCAGCATTTT. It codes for CASSRWQLNQPQHF.

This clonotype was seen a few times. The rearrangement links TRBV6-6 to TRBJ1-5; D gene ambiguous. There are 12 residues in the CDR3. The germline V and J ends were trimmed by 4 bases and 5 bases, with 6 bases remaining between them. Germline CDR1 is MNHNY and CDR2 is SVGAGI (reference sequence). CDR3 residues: CASSLHDQPQHF. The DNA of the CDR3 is TGTGCCAGCAGTTTACATGATCAGCCCCAGCATTTT.

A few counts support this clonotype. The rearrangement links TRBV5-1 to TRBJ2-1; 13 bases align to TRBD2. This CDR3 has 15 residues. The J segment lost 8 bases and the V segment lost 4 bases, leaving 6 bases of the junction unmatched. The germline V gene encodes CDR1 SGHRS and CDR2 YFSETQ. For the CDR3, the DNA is TGCGCCAGCAGCGTAGGACTAGCGGGGGTAGATGAGCAGTTCTTC. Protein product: CASSVGLAGVDEQFF.

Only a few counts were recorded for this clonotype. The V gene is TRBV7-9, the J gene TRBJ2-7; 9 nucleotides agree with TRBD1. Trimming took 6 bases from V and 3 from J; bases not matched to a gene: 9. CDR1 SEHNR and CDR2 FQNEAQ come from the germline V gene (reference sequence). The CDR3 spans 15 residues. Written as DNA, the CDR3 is TGTGCCAGCAGTCGAACCGGGACAGGGCTCTACGAGCAGTACTTC. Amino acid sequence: CASSRTGTGLYEQYF.

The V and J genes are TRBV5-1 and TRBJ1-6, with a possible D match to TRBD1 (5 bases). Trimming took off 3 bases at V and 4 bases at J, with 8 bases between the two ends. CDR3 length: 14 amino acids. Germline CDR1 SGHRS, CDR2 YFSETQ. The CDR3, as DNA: TGCGCCAGCAGCTCGGACACGTATAATTCACCCCTCCACTTT. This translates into CASSSDTYNSPLHF.

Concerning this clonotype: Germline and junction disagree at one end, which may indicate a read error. CDR3 DNA sequence: TGTGCCAACTCACCACCTAACGTTCGTGGGGGGACCCATACGCAGTATTTT. This translates into CANSPPNVRGGTHTQYF. V and J are TRBV18 and TRBJ2-3; the D gene is possibly TRBD2 (6 bases). Germline loops: CDR1 KGHSH, CDR2 LQKENI. The CDR3 loop spans 17 amino acids.

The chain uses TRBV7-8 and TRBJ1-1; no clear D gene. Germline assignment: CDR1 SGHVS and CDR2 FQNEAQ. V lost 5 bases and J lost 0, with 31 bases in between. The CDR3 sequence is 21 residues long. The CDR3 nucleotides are TGTGCCAGCAGCCTCCTAGCCCCGCAAAGAGCTTTGACGATAATGAACACTGAAGCTTTCTTT. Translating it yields CASSLLAPQRALTIMNTEAFF.

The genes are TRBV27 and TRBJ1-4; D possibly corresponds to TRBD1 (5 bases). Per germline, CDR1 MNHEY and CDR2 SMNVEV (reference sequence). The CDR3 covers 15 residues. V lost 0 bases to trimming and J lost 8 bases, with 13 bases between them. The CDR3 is CASSLSKIRGEKLFF. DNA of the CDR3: TGTGCCAGCAGTTTATCGAAGATAAGGGGCGAAAAACTGTTTTTT.

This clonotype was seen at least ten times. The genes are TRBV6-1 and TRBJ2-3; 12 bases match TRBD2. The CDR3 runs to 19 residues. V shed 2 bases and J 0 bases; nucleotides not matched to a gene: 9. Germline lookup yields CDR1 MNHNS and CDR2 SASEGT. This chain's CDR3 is CASSERLLAGGPSTDTQYF. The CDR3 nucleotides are TGTGCCAGCAGTGAACGATTACTAGCGGGGGGTCCTAGCACAGATACGCAGTATTTT.

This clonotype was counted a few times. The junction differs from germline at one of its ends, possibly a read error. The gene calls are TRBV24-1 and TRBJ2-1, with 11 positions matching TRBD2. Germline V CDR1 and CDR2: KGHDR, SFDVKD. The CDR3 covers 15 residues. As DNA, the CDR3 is TGTGCCACCAGTGATCCGACTAGCGGGGACTACGAGCAGGACTTC. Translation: CATSDPTSGDYEQDF.